This record covers a single T cell receptor (beta chain). The antigen is undetermined. The junction had 7 bases not matched to a gene; V was cut back by 0 bases and J by 1 base. Germline values: CDR1 MNHEY, CDR2 SVGAGI. The CDR3 consists of 19 residues. The data stem from a study of blood T cells in healthy people across ages. Study context: The template switching approach captured approximately one barcoded beta molecule for every two T cells.

Findings and caveats of the study: One million T cells yielded diversity estimates that were considered underestimates. Shifts in expanded clonotypes may have been confounded by donor CMV status, which was unknown.

PCR was performed a second time for about 6 to 11 cycles using a sample-barcoded 5' primer and a J-beta primer mix. Each cDNA molecule, via a template-switch adaptor with 12 random nucleotides, was tagged. MiXCR, run by TCRdb on the 5' RACE reads, gives a single entry per CDR3 protein. The repertoire consists of 870,000 or so distinct CDR3 sequences, with 25% to 30% occurring once and the leading ten covering approximately 15%. The origin of this receptor is an elderly woman in good health. Sequenced material: blood. The rearrangement links TRBV6-5 to TRBJ2-1; 12 bases line up with TRBD2. The CDR3 loop reads CASSYSPSGRAVSYNEQFF. The DNA for the CDR3 is TGTGCCAGCAGTTACTCCCCTAGCGGGAGGGCCGTATCCTACAATGAGCAGTTCTTC.